This TCR beta chain was profiled in a study of blood T cell repertoires in COVID-19. As for the study in general: Spain, Italy and the United States supplied samples that represented acute and convalescent COVID-19.

The assay was immunoSEQ multiplex PCR, and TCRdb's table has in-frame clones only and misses some. Of around 300,000 clones in the sample, 75% to 90% are singletons; the top ten hold around 4.6%. The CDR3 is 18 residues long. The J segment lost 5 bases and the V segment lost 4 bases, leaving 17 bases of the junction unmatched. CDR1 is LNHDA, CDR2 SQIVND, per germline (reference sequence). This clone was detected a few times. Participants had their cohort set by participant-reported clinical history. Two negative PCRs, clearance, or symptom resolution characterized the recovered Cohort 3 donors. The TCR was taken from a man between 25 and 39 years old who had recovered from COVID-19. The specimen sequenced was PBMCs or T cells enriched from blood (not recorded which). The rearrangement links TRBV19 to TRBJ1-5; 7 bases line up with TRBD1. The DNA for the CDR3 is TGTGCCAGTAGTAAATCCTTCTTGGGCCGGGACAGCTATCAGCCCCAGCATTTT. Translated, it gives CASSKSFLGRDSYQPQHF.